The rows below give T cell receptor beta chains drawn from one sample of a study of cytotoxic CD8 clonotypes in ibrutinib-treated CLL. The assay was immunoSEQ multiplex PCR, and TCRdb's table has in-frame clones only and misses some. The sample gives fewer than 400,000 clones, over 55% of which show up once; around 6.5% is in the top ten. Sequencing used PBMCs, obtained after 36 months of ibrutinib treatment. These receptors all come from a human donor with chronic lymphocytic leukemia. CDR3s include the opening cysteine and the closing phenylalanine or tryptophan. Each record gives: J gene, D gene, clone size, V gene, CDR3 protein, CDR3 DNA. The D gene is left open where the match is weak. Some rows have no size entry. The others give once, few or many, or a class for an expanded clone.

>TRBJ1-2|TRBD1|.|TRBV4-1
CASTTRTGVYYGYTF
TGCGCCAGCACTACTAGGACAGGCGTTTACTATGGCTACACCTTC
>TRBJ2-5|TRBD2|.|TRBV9
CASSDSTSGQETQYF
TGTGCCAGCAGCGATTCGACTAGCGGCCAAGAGACCCAGTACTTC
>TRBJ2-2|.|.|TRBV19
CASGVVRELFF
TGTGCCAGTGGAGTTGTCCGGGAGCTGTTTTTT
>TRBJ2-7|.|once|TRBV5-1
CASSSNSYEQYF
TGCGCCAGCAGCTCTAACTCCTACGAGCAGTACTTC
>TRBJ1-1|.|.|TRBV29-1
CSVVGFLAEAFF
TGCAGCGTTGTTGGGTTTCTGGCTGAAGCTTTCTTT
>TRBJ2-7|.|.|TRBV6-5
CASSDATYEQYF
TGTGCCAGCAGTGACGCGACCTACGAGCAGTACTTC
>TRBJ2-7|TRBD1|.|TRBV29-1
CSVVTGQIPYEQYF
TGCAGCGTGGTGACAGGGCAGATTCCCTACGAGCAGTACTTC
>TRBJ1-2|.|.|TRBV5-1
CASSLEGTIPIGGYTF
TGCGCCAGCAGCTTGGAGGGCACCATCCCTATAGGCGGCTACACCTTC
>TRBJ2-7|.|.|TRBV7-3
CASSPQDSCYEQYF
TGTGCCAGCAGCCCCCAGGACAGTTGCTACGAGCAGTACTTC
>TRBJ2-1|.|.|TRBV5-6
CASQTASYNEQFF
TGTGCCAGCCAAACGGCTTCCTACAATGAGCAGTTCTTC
>TRBJ2-5|.|.|TRBV29-1
CSVEDGTLREPNF
TGCAGCGTTGAAGATGGGACACTGCGAGAGCCGAACTTC
>TRBJ2-5|TRBD2|.|TRBV9
CASRPGLAGEWETQYF
TGTGCCAGCAGACCAGGACTAGCGGGAGAATGGGAGACCCAGTACTTC
>TRBJ1-1|.|.|TRBV6-1
CASSEGRGWGTEAFF
TGTGCCAGCAGTGAAGGCAGGGGATGGGGCACTGAAGCTTTCTTT
>TRBJ1-2|TRBD1|.|TRBV4-1
CASSQGARQGSGYTF
TGCGCCAGCAGCCAAGGGGCCCGACAGGGGTCCGGCTACACCTTC
>TRBJ1-4|TRBD1|.|TRBV29-1
CSTWTGANEKLFF
TGCAGCACCTGGACAGGTGCTAATGAAAAACTGTTTTTT
>TRBJ1-3|.|.|TRBV9
CASSASKVFSGNTIYF
TGTGCCAGCAGCGCTAGTAAGGTCTTCTCTGGAAACACCATATATTTT
>TRBJ2-5|.|.|TRBV7-2
CASRGANQETQYF
TGTGCCAGCCGGGGGGCGAACCAAGAGACCCAGTACTTC
>TRBJ1-1|.|.|TRBV9
CASSANPGVEAFF
TGTGCCAGCAGCGCTAACCCGGGGGTTGAAGCTTTCTTT
>TRBJ2-6|.|.|TRBV28
CASKEVALGANVLTF
TGTGCCAGCAAGGAAGTGGCCCTTGGGGCCAACGTCCTGACTTTC
>TRBJ1-6|TRBD1|few|TRBV5-4
CASSSPGTGPDSPLHF
TGTGCCAGCAGCTCCCCGGGGACAGGTCCAGATTCACCCCTCCACTTT
>TRBJ2-1|.|.|TRBV10-3
CAISRETYNEQFF
TGTGCCATCAGTCGGGAGACCTACAATGAGCAGTTCTTC
>TRBJ2-1|TRBD1|few|TRBV7-7
CASSLRGGSNEQFF
TGTGCCAGCAGCTTAAGAGGGGGCAGCAATGAGCAGTTCTTC
>TRBJ2-7|.|once|TRBV10-3
CAISGQSGVYEQYF
TGTGCCATCAGTGGCCAGAGCGGAGTTTACGAGCAGTACTTC
>TRBJ1-5|.|.|TRBV6-6
CASSYSPGDQPQHF
TGTGCCAGCAGTTATTCCCCCGGGGATCAGCCCCAGCATTTT
>TRBJ2-1|.|once|TRBV20-1
CSAVEHEQFF
TGCAGTGCTGTGGAGCATGAGCAGTTCTTC
>TRBJ2-7|.|.|TRBV5-1
CASSNTGKSSYEQYF
TGCGCCAGCAGCAATACAGGTAAAAGCTCCTACGAGCAGTACTTC
>TRBJ2-1|.|.|TRBV25-1
CASSVGSGSYNEQFF
TGTGCCAGCAGTGTGGGATCGGGCTCCTACAATGAGCAGTTCTTC
>TRBJ2-3|TRBD2|few|TRBV5-1
CASSSAAGGDTQYF
TGCGCCAGCAGCTCCGCGGCGGGAGGGGATACGCAGTATTTT
>TRBJ2-2|.|.|TRBV15
CATSRQGPGELFF
TGTGCCACCAGCAGACAGGGGCCCGGGGAGCTGTTTTTT
>TRBJ2-7|.|.|TRBV9
CASSARGRAYEQYF
TGTGCCAGCAGCGCGAGAGGGCGGGCCTACGAGCAGTACTTC
>TRBJ2-1|.|.|TRBV7-3
CASSLRPSGDEQFF
TGTGCCAGCAGCTTACGTCCTAGTGGGGATGAGCAGTTCTTC
>TRBJ2-3|.|.|TRBV1
CTSSQDPLNGRSTDTQYF
TGCACCAGCAGCCAAGATCCTCTTAACGGCAGAAGCACAGATACGCAGTATTTT
>TRBJ2-5|TRBD2|.|TRBV30
CAWSYGLAGIQETQYF
TGTGCCTGGAGTTACGGACTAGCGGGAATCCAAGAGACCCAGTACTTC
>TRBJ2-7|TRBD1|few|TRBV6-4
CASSDPGQGYGNHEQYF
TGTGCCAGCAGTGATCCCGGACAGGGGTATGGGAACCACGAGCAGTACTTC
>TRBJ2-1|.|.|TRBV15
CATSPSRVNEQFF
TGTGCCACCAGTCCATCGAGGGTAAATGAGCAGTTCTTC
>TRBJ1-2|.|.|TRBV7-2
CASSLVVGQNYGYTF
TGTGCCAGCAGCTTAGTGGTAGGGCAGAACTATGGCTACACCTTC
>TRBJ2-7|.|.|TRBV19
CASSPTGHQYEQYF
TGTGCCAGTAGTCCAACGGGACACCAGTACGAGCAGTACTTC
>TRBJ2-3|.|.|TRBV7-2
CASGPGGSTNTQYF
TGTGCCAGCGGCCCGGGGGGCAGCACCAATACGCAGTATTTT
>TRBJ2-7|.|.|TRBV28
CASRDRPYEQYF
TGTGCCAGCCGGGACCGCCCCTACGAGCAGTACTTC
>TRBJ2-2|.|.|TRBV2
CASSESPPGELFF
TGTGCCAGCAGTGAATCCCCCCCCGGGGAGCTGTTTTTT
>TRBJ2-7|.|many|TRBV5-1
CASSSGPGKDEQYF
TGCGCCAGCAGCTCAGGACCTGGGAAAGACGAGCAGTACTTC
>TRBJ2-7|TRBD2|few|TRBV10-1
CASSESAGGLYEQYF
TGCGCCAGCAGTGAGTCGGCGGGAGGGCTCTACGAGCAGTACTTC
>TRBJ1-1|TRBD1|.|TRBV25-1
CASSGTGGFTEAFF
TGTGCCAGCAGTGGGACAGGGGGGTTTACTGAAGCTTTCTTT
>TRBJ2-7|.|.|TRBV6-5
CATNTGYEQYF
TGTGCCACTAACACAGGGTACGAGCAGTACTTC
>TRBJ2-1|TRBD2|.|TRBV7-6
CASSLVLAGVEDEQFF
TGTGCCAGCAGCTTAGTTCTAGCGGGGGTGGAGGATGAGCAGTTCTTC
>TRBJ2-5|TRBD2|once|TRBV5-1
CASSTGLAGGETQYF
TGCGCCAGCAGCACGGGACTAGCGGGTGGCGAGACCCAGTACTTC
>TRBJ2-3|.|once|TRBV5-4
CASSLVRGTDTQYF
TGTGCCAGCAGCTTGGTCAGGGGCACAGATACGCAGTATTTT
>TRBJ1-2|.|.|TRBV5-1
CASSLAQINYGYTF
TGCGCCAGCAGCCTCGCTCAGATTAACTATGGCTACACCTTC
>TRBJ2-7|TRBD1|.|TRBV4-3
CASSQDARTGDEQYF
TGCGCCAGCAGCCAAGACGCCAGGACAGGAGATGAGCAGTACTTC
>TRBJ1-2|.|.|TRBV4-1
CASSQRIAGNYGYTF
TGCGCCAGCAGCCAAAGAATTGCCGGAAACTATGGCTACACCTTC
>TRBJ1-1|.|few|TRBV5-1
CASSLQRGMNTEAFF
TGCGCCAGCAGCTTGCAAAGAGGGATGAACACTGAAGCTTTCTTT
>TRBJ2-2|TRBD1|once|TRBV11-2
CASSLVRTGTGELFF
TGTGCCAGCAGCTTAGTCCGGACAGGGACCGGGGAGCTGTTTTTT
>TRBJ1-2|TRBD1|few|TRBV10-3
CAYRDSWNYGYTF
TGTGCCTATAGGGACAGCTGGAACTATGGCTACACCTTC
>TRBJ2-7|TRBD2|once|TRBV6-5
CASRRAGTSVHEQYF
TGTGCCAGCAGGAGAGCCGGGACTAGCGTCCACGAGCAGTACTTC
>TRBJ2-1|TRBD1|.|TRBV18
CASSRQGSSYNEQFF
TGTGCCAGCTCACGACAGGGAAGCTCCTACAATGAGCAGTTCTTC
>TRBJ1-4|.|.|TRBV29-1
CSVERGDREKLFF
TGCAGCGTTGAAAGAGGGGATCGGGAAAAACTGTTTTTT
>TRBJ2-1|.|once|TRBV2
CASSEHGQYNEQFF
TGTGCCAGCAGCGAACACGGACAGTACAATGAGCAGTTCTTC